Described below is a single T cell receptor (beta chain) sequence and its context. Its antigen is unknown. This sample is drawn from a study of early T cells in non-severe SARS-CoV-2 infection. Study-wide background: Investigators sequenced bulk RNA drawn from unsorted whole blood, and chains remained unpaired.

Individual cDNA molecules carried attached unique molecular identifiers. MiXCR was run by TCRdb on the 5' RACE reads, yielding one entry per CDR3 protein. This sample has about 80,000 distinct CDR3 sequences; approximately 5% occur once, and the top ten carry roughly 7.3%. Whole-study findings and limits: VDJdb-based annotation leaned toward anti-spike CD8 responses and missed private and CD4 specificities.

The sequencing here drew on whole blood, taken at baseline. The sequence derives from an adult who was a healthcare worker with PCR-confirmed SARS-CoV-2 infection or an uninfected control (not recorded which).

CDR3 nucleotide sequence: TGTGCCAGTAGCCCGGTTGTGGGCCAGAACACTGAAGCTTTCTTT. Its translation: CASSPVVGQNTEAFF. J is TRBJ1-1 and V is TRBV19; D unresolved. Germline CDR1 LNHDA, CDR2 SQIVND (reference sequence). V lost 6 bases and J lost 1, with 15 bases in between. The CDR3 sequence is 15 residues long.